Sequencing of this T cell receptor (beta chain) was carried out in a study of cytomegalovirus exposure and HLA in healthy donors. Study results and limitations: Donors were assumed by presence/absence analyses to have roughly uniform sequencing depth.

PCR employed 60 Vbeta and 13 Jbeta primers. Generated by immunoSEQ multiplex PCR, the TCRdb table keeps only in-frame clones and is missing some. The sample has tens of thousands of clones, approximately 68% seen once; the top ten hold about 22%. A note on this clone: Its antigen remains unidentified.

The sequence was obtained from a woman aged 45-59 years in good health and CMV-seropositive. Sequencing input: PBMCs.

DNA for the CDR3: TGTGCCAGCAGTTTAACTCCCCCCTGGACTAGCGGGGGGGAGACCCAGTACTTC. Translating gives CASSLTPPWTSGGETQYF. The chain uses TRBV27 and TRBJ2-5, with 14 bases lining up with TRBD2. V lost 2 bases and J lost 5; bases outside the gene matches: 10. CDR1 is MNHEY, CDR2 SMNVEV, per germline (reference sequence). The CDR3 is 18 amino acids.